This TCR beta chain was profiled in a study of cytomegalovirus exposure and HLA in healthy donors. The PCR had 60 Vbeta and 13 Jbeta primers. Here immunoSEQ multiplex PCR was the method, and the copy in TCRdb shows in-frame clones only, minus some. The table records 200,000 or so clones, 82% of them present only once. The CDR3 loop spans 15 amino acids. V was shortened by 7 bases and J by 5 bases, with 21 bases between the two germline ends. Per germline, CDR1 SNHLY and CDR2 FYNNEI. The sequence derives from a boy between 2 and 10 years old in good health and CMV-seronegative. The chain employs TRBV2 and TRBJ2-7, with D possibly matching TRBD2 (7 bases). Sequencing was performed on PBMCs. The CDR3 bases are TGTGCCAGCATTCTTTCCGCGGGGGCCCTCCACGAGCAGTACTTC. Its translation: CASILSAGALHEQYF.